The text below deals with one TCR beta chain. No alpha-beta pairing information exists for these sequences. Generated by immunoSEQ multiplex PCR, the TCRdb table keeps only in-frame clones and is missing some. Among some 90,000 clones listed, approximately 91% were seen once. This entry belongs to a study of T cells in tuberculosis. The CDR3 is 14 amino acids. Trimming removed 6 bases from V and 6 bases from J; junction bases left unmatched: 4. From germline, CDR1 is PRHDT and CDR2 FYEKMQ (reference sequence). Thawed, overnight-rested PBMC were stained with GMM-loaded CD1B tetramer, viability dye and anti-CD3, then sorted. The lipid loaded on the CD1B tetramers was C32 glucose monomycolate from Rhodococcus equi.

The chain combines TRBV13 with TRBJ1-4, with 10 bases matching TRBD1. Specimen: CD1b-GMM tetramer-negative cells sorted from PBMCs. The receptor's source is an adult woman with latent tuberculosis. The CDR3 nucleotides read TGTGCCAGCAGGCTGGGGACAGGGGATGAAAAACTGTTTTTT. It translates to CASRLGTGDEKLFF.